This T cell receptor (beta chain) was retrieved from a study of CD8 T cells in ankylosing spondylitis. Per the germline V gene, CDR1 is SGHRS and CDR2 is YFSETQ. This CDR3 comprises 14 residues. After removal of 6 bases from V and 0 bases from J, the junction contained 5 bases not matched to a gene. Whole-study findings and limits: Past studies reported some motif variants in reactive arthritis synovial fluid and blood. Seemingly distinctive of ankylosing spondylitis blood was a TCR beta motif formed by eight highly homologous variants.

Points on this clonotype: Its antigen is not identified.

Researchers built TCR beta libraries using quantitative 5'-RACE with molecular barcodes. TCRdb redid the calling of the 5' RACE reads with MiXCR, one entry per CDR3 protein. The table records about 200,000 distinct CDR3 sequences, over 10% of them present only once. The sequence was obtained from a male donor with ankylosing spondylitis or in good health (not recorded which). Sequencing was carried out using blood, either unsorted or a sorted T cell fraction (not recorded which). V gene TRBV5-1 combines with J gene TRBJ2-7, with 8 nucleotides matching TRBD1. The CDR3 reads CASNPGTGSYEQYF. CDR3 coding DNA: TGCGCCAGCAACCCCGGGACAGGCTCCTACGAGCAGTACTTC.